These 9 T cell receptor beta chains were all obtained from the same sample, sequenced in a study of shared clonotypes between healthy human individuals. Terminally differentiated effector memory CD45RA+ cells were excluded from the naive CD8 cells, which were CD45RO-negative and positively selected for CCR7. Method: immunoSEQ multiplex PCR; TCRdb's copy keeps in-frame clones and lacks some. The sample shows about 680,000 clones, 92% of them seen only once. The sample consisted of naive CD8+ T cells sorted from blood. The receptor set was obtained from a man in his thirties or forties in good health.

The V and J genes are TRBV5-4 and TRBJ2-7; tentatively, D is TRBD1 or TRBD2 (5 bases each). This CDR3 is built from 15 residues. The V gene lost 3 bases and the J gene lost 4 bases, with 17 bases spanning the gap. Germline loops: CDR1 SGHNT, CDR2 YYREEE (reference sequence). DNA of the CDR3: TGTGCCAGCAGCTCGCCCCGGGACGGGGCTTACGAGCAGTACTTC. Protein product: CASSSPRDGAYEQYF.

This sequence joins TRBV7-9 and TRBJ2-3; 7 bases are a match to TRBD2. CDR1 and CDR2 from the germline V gene are SEHNR and FQNEAQ (reference sequence). Trimming removed 5 bases from V and 3 bases from J; junction bases left unmatched: 8. The CDR3 length is 15 residues. The CDR3 DNA is TGTGCCAGCAGCCCAACTCTAGCGGCTACAGATACGCAGTATTTT. The encoded protein is CASSPTLAATDTQYF.

The chain recombines TRBV10-3 with TRBJ2-7; possible D gene TRBD1, 5 bases. Deletions cut 3 bases from V and 3 bases from J, with 12 bases between. Looked up from germline, CDR1 is ENHRY and CDR2 is SYGVKD. This CDR3 has 14 amino acids. Here the CDR3 reads CAISDVRAIYEQYF. DNA for the CDR3: TGTGCCATCAGTGATGTCAGGGCCATCTACGAGCAGTACTTC.

The V gene is TRBV9, the J gene TRBJ2-1; 8 bases match TRBD1. The CDR3 sequence is 15 residues long. Germline V gives CDR1 SGDLS, CDR2 YYNGEE. J gave up 6 bases and V 0 bases, and 5 bases lay outside the gene matches. In nucleotides, the CDR3 is TGTGCCAGCAGCGTAGGAGGACAGGGTTTCAATGAGCAGTTCTTC. It translates to CASSVGGQGFNEQFF.

The count of this clone is one. V gene TRBV4-3 combines with J gene TRBJ2-2; D is ambiguous. Germline V CDR1 and CDR2: LGHNA, YSLEER. V was shortened by 4 bases and J by 0 bases, with 12 bases between the two germline ends. This CDR3 contains 16 residues. The CDR3 here is CASSPLDPANTGELFF. The DNA of the CDR3 is TGCGCCAGCAGCCCCTTGGACCCTGCGAACACCGGGGAGCTGTTTTTT.

V usage is TRBV28 and J usage is TRBJ2-7, with 9 bases identical to TRBD2. CDR1 is MDHEN, CDR2 SYDVKM, per germline. Trimming took 7 bases from V and 2 from J; bases not matched to a gene: 12. The CDR3 is 16 residues long. In DNA form, the CDR3 reads TGTGCCAGCAACGGCGTAGCGGGAGAAAATGCCTACGAGCAGTACTTC. This encodes CASNGVAGENAYEQYF. Filled out from reference TRBV28 and TRBJ2-7, the complete variable domain reads DVKVTQSSRYLVKRTGEKVFLECVQDMDHENMFWYRQDPGLGLRLIYFSYDVKMKEKGDIPEGYSVSREKKERFSLILESASTNQTSMYLCASNGVAGENAYEQYFGPGTRLTVT.

The gene calls are TRBV4-3 and TRBJ2-7, with 10 bases matching TRBD1. J gave up 6 bases and V 1 base, and 3 bases lay outside the gene matches. CDR3 length: 14 residues. Per the germline V gene, CDR1 is LGHNA and CDR2 is YSLEER. CDR3 in DNA: TGCGCCAGCAGCCAAGGACAGGGGGCGAGCGAGCAGTACTTC. The encoded protein is CASSQGQGASEQYF.

The chain has TRBV7-2 and TRBJ2-1; the match to TRBD2 covers 8 bases. CDR3 length: 15 amino acids. The V and J ends lost 1 base and 7 bases, in that order; junction bases with no gene match: 6. The germline gives CDR1 SGHTA, CDR2 FQGNSA. CDR3 region: CASSLGPGGPNEQFF. The CDR3, as DNA: TGTGCCAGCAGCTTAGGTCCGGGAGGGCCTAATGAGCAGTTCTTC.

The sample holds one count of this clone. This chain uses TRBV29-1 with TRBJ2-1; 15 nucleotides line up with TRBD2. CDR3 length: 14 residues. Germline V gives CDR1 SQVTM, CDR2 ANQGSEA. V lost 6 bases, J lost 7 bases, and 4 bases stayed unmatched. The CDR3 reads CSVSGLAGGNEQFF. CDR3 DNA sequence: TGCAGCGTCTCGGGACTAGCGGGAGGTAATGAGCAGTTCTTC.